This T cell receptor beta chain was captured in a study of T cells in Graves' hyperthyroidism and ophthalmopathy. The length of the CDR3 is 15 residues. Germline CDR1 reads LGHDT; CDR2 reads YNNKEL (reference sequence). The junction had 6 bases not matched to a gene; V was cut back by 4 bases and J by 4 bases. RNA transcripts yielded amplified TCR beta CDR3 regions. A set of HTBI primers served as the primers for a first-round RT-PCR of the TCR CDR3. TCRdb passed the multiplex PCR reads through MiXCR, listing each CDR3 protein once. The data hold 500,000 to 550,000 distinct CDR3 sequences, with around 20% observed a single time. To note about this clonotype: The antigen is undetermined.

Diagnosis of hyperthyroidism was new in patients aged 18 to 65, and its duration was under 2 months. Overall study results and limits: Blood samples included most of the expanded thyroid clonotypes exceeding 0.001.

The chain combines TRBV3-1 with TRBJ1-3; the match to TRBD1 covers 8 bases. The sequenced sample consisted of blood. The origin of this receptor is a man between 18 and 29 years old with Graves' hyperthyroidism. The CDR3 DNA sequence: TGTGCCAGCAGCCTCGGACAGGGTAAAGGAAACACCATATATTTT. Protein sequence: CASSLGQGKGNTIYF.